This T cell receptor beta chain was retrieved from a study of blood T cells in healthy people across ages. This CDR3 comprises 14 residues. Trimming removed 11 bases from V and 1 base from J, with 15 bases in between. Using a J-beta primer mix together with a sample-barcoded 5' primer, a second PCR was run for about 6 to 12 cycles. Through a template-switch adaptor with 12 random nucleotides, each cDNA molecule received a tag. Via MiXCR, TCRdb re-called the 5' RACE reads, giving one row per CDR3 protein. The sample includes approximately 850,000 distinct CDR3 sequences, 55% to 75% of them seen just once. Of note for this clonotype: Its antigen is undetermined.

Study-wide points: From one million sequenced T cells, diversity estimates were lower bounds.

Total RNA, at least 5 micrograms per sample, was extracted from PBMCs. The sample comprised blood. The receptor comes from a man aged 25-40 years in good health. This chain joins TRBV12-3 or TRBV12-4 and TRBJ2-1; D is possibly TRBD1 (6 bases). CDR3 sequence (DNA): TGTGCCGTTGCCGGGACAAGATCCTACAATGAGCAGTTCTTC. Translated: CAVAGTRSYNEQFF.